Listed below are T cell receptor beta chains from one sample, sequenced in a study of blood T cell repertoires in COVID-19. Clones were sequenced by immunoSEQ multiplex PCR, and TCRdb holds only the in-frame ones, with some missing. Among roughly 80,000 clones listed, around 82% were seen once. The specimen sequenced was peripheral blood. All receptors come from a human donor in a cohort sampled during active COVID-19. Each CDR3 is given with its conserved first and last residue. Fields, in order: D gene, clone size, V gene, J gene, CDR3 DNA, CDR3 protein. The D gene is left open where the match is weak. Clone size is not always given. Where it is, it says once, few, many or a class for expanded clones.

TRBD1,.,TRBV6-6,TRBJ1-1,TGTGCCAGCAGTTCAGGGGGCCGGGGCACTGAAGCTTTCTTT,CASSSGGRGTEAFF
TRBD1,few,TRBV10-2,TRBJ1-4,TGCGCCAACACCGGGACAGGGGGCAATCGGGCTAATGAAAAACTGTTTTTT,CANTGTGGNRANEKLFF
TRBD1,.,TRBV9,TRBJ2-2,TGTGCCAGCAGCTTCGGACAGGGGGCCGTCGGGGAGCTGTTTTTT,CASSFGQGAVGELFF
.,.,TRBV27,TRBJ1-2,TGTGCCAGCAGTCTTCAGGGCGACGGCTACACCTTC,CASSLQGDGYTF
TRBD1,few,TRBV2,TRBJ1-1,TGTGCCAGCAGAACAGTGGGACAGACGAACACTGAAGCTTTCTTT,CASRTVGQTNTEAFF
.,.,TRBV6-1,TRBJ1-6,TGTGCCAGCAGTGAAGCGCAGTCCAGGAATAATTCACCCCTCCACTTT,CASSEAQSRNNSPLHF
TRBD1,.,TRBV28,TRBJ1-5,TGTGCCAGCAGTTTGCAAGCCGGGACAGGGTCTTTACATTTT,CASSLQAGTGSLHF
TRBD1,.,TRBV27,TRBJ1-1,TGTGCCAGCACCGGACAGGGTGACACTGAAGCTTTCTTT,CASTGQGDTEAFF
.,.,TRBV11-2,TRBJ2-5,TGTGCCAGCAGTCGCAGCCTGGGCGGGGCGTACCAAGAGACCCAGTACTTC,CASSRSLGGAYQETQYF
.,.,TRBV19,TRBJ1-3,TGTGCCAGTAGTATAACGAGCTCTGGAAACACCATATATTTT,CASSITSSGNTIYF
TRBD1,.,TRBV29-1,TRBJ1-1,TGCAGCGTCCAGGGACAGATGAACACTGAAGCTTTCTTT,CSVQGQMNTEAFF
.,.,TRBV18,TRBJ1-1,TGTGCCAGCTCACCACCGGGGAGGTTGAACACTGAAGCTTTCTTT,CASSPPGRLNTEAFF
TRBD1,.,TRBV27,TRBJ1-1,TGTGCCAGCAGGCCGACAGGGCCCTACACTGAAGCTTTCTTT,CASRPTGPYTEAFF
.,once,TRBV5-1,TRBJ1-2,TGCGCCAGCAGCTTGGGAGGGACTAACTATGGCTACACCTTC,CASSLGGTNYGYTF
TRBD1,few,TRBV5-1,TRBJ1-1,TGCGCCAGCAGCTCATTGACAGGGGGGAACACTGAAGCTTTCTTT,CASSSLTGGNTEAFF
.,.,TRBV18,TRBJ2-1,TGTGCCAGCTCAGCTTTGGAGCACAATGAGCAGTTCTTC,CASSALEHNEQFF
TRBD2,.,TRBV7-6,TRBJ2-1,TGTGCCAGCAGCTTATCCCCGAGTGCAGCGGGGGTCTTC,CASSLSPSAAGVF
.,.,TRBV18,TRBJ1-2,TGTGCCAGCTCACCATCGGGCGGTGGGAGCTATGGCTACACCTTC,CASSPSGGGSYGYTF
.,.,TRBV6-6,TRBJ2-7,TGTGCCAGCAGTCATACCTACGAGCAGTACTTC,CASSHTYEQYF
TRBD1,.,TRBV4-1,TRBJ1-5,TGCGCCAGCAGCCAAAGACAGGGGGCGGAACAGCCCCAGCATTTT,CASSQRQGAEQPQHF
TRBD1,.,TRBV7-8,TRBJ2-5,TGTGCCAGCAGCCAACGGACAGGGGGCATCGGGGAGACCCAGTACTTC,CASSQRTGGIGETQYF
TRBD2,.,TRBV6-5,TRBJ2-1,TGTGCCAGCAGTTCCCCACTAGCGGGGGCCCACAATGAGCAGTTCTTC,CASSSPLAGAHNEQFF
.,.,TRBV3-1/TRBV3-2,TRBJ2-7,TGTGCCAGCAGCCCCGGACACCTCTACGAGCAGTACTTC,CASSPGHLYEQYF
.,few,TRBV18,TRBJ1-1,TGTGCCAGCTCACCACTCGGGTTGAACACTGAAGCTTTCTTT,CASSPLGLNTEAFF
TRBD2,.,TRBV11-2,TRBJ2-7,TGTGCCAGCAGCTTAGCTCCGGGGGGGGAGCAGTACTTC,CASSLAPGGEQYF
.,.,TRBV5-1,TRBJ2-7,TGCGCCAGCAGCTTGGATCAGTACGAGCAGTACTTC,CASSLDQYEQYF
TRBD1,.,TRBV27,TRBJ2-7,TGTGCCCCCCACGGATGGGACAGCCAGTACTTC,CAPHGWDSQYF
.,.,TRBV19,TRBJ2-5,TGTGCCAGTAGTATAGGGGGCGCGGAGACCCAGTACTTC,CASSIGGAETQYF
.,.,TRBV2,TRBJ2-3,TGTGCCAGCAGTGCCCAAGGCGGGGTGACGGATACGCAGTATTTT,CASSAQGGVTDTQYF